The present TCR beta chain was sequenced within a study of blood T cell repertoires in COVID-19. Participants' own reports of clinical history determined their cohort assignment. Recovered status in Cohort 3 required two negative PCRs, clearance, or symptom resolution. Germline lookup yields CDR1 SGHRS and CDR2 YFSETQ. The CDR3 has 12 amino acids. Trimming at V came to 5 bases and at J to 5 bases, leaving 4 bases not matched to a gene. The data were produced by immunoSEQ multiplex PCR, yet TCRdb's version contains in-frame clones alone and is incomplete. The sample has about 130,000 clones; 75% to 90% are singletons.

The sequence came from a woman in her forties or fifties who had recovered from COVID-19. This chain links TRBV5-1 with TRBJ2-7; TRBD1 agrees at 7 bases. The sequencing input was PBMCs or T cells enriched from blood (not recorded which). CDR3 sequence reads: CASSEGAHEQYF. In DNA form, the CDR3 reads TGCGCCAGCAGTGAGGGGGCCCACGAGCAGTACTTC.